Sequencing of this T cell receptor (beta chain) was carried out in a study of vaccination effects on CD4 cells after COVID-19. Following culture for nine to ten days, CD4+ T cells were isolated. Vaccination of participants consisted of two doses of either the BNT162b2 or mRNA-1273 vaccine. The vaccine recipients had no prior SARS-CoV-2 infection, with negative nucleocapsid antibodies. Only in-frame clones appear in the TCRdb table, and some are missing; sequencing was by immunoSEQ multiplex PCR. The profile shows fewer than 75,000 clones, around 79% of them singletons. Note on this clone: Its antigen is undetermined.

Trimming at V came to 0 bases and at J to 12 bases, leaving 16 bases not matched to a gene. Germline V CDR1 and CDR2: SGDLS, YYNGEE. The CDR3 spans 17 residues. The chain joins TRBV9 to TRBJ2-2; TRBD1 aligns across 8 bases. The sequences come from CD4+ T cells from PBMCs cultured without peptide, collected after COVID-19 vaccination. This clonotype was sampled from a human donor who received a COVID-19 vaccine. The CDR3 coding sequence is TGTGCCAGCAGCGTAGACGCTAACCGACAGGGGCCCATGAAGCTGTTTTTT. As protein: CASSVDANRQGPMKLFF.